The clone carrying this T cell receptor beta chain was recorded a few times. Its specificity is unknown. This specimen comes from a study of T-cell memory formation after mild COVID-19. Across the whole study: Across donors, TCR clusters were largely donor specific.

TCRdb reprocessed the 5' RACE reads with MiXCR, giving one entry per CDR3 protein. This table holds roughly 120,000 distinct CDR3 sequences, 15% to 20% found once. Regarding the study as a whole: Detection of some responders pre-infection suggested pre-existing cross-reactive memory T cells participated. Clones contracting over day 15 to 85 were CD4/CD8 balanced, with later expanders leaning CD4+.

The CDR3 is made up of 15 amino acids. Germline V lookup: CDR1 SGHRS, CDR2 YFSETQ. V trimming: 4 bases; J trimming: 2 bases; junction bases outside the gene matches: 9. The source material was PBMCs or a T cell subset sorted from them (not recorded which). V usage is TRBV5-1 and J usage is TRBJ2-7, with TRBD1 matching 7 bases. The sequence derives from an adult woman who had mild COVID-19 (a few samples of this study predate the infection). Cell type and time point are not known. CDR3 in DNA: TGCGCCAGCAGCACTTGGACAGGAATTACCTACGAGCAGTACTTC. As protein: CASSTWTGITYEQYF.